This T cell receptor beta chain was sequenced in a study of response to subunit inactivated influenza vaccine. The CDR3 runs 13 residues. Germline V gene sequence: CDR1 KGHSH, CDR2 LQKENI. V gave up 8 bases and J gave up 1 base, with 11 bases separating them. Each CDR3 protein is one row after TCRdb ran MiXCR on the RT-PCR reads. Of a few hundred thousand distinct CDR3 sequences listed, around a fifth are singletons. This clonotype was detected ten times or more. The clonotype comes from a man between 45 and 75 years old who received an inactivated influenza vaccine. The rearrangement uses TRBV18 and TRBJ1-1, with a possible D match to TRBD1 (6 bases). The source was PBMCs from blood, collected less than 22 months after vaccination. The CDR3 reads CASSSDRNTEAFF. The CDR3, as DNA: TGTGCCAGCAGCTCGGACAGGAACACTGAAGCTTTCTTT. Combining the CDR3 with reference TRBV18 and TRBJ1-1 gives the whole variable domain NAGVMQNPRHLVRRRGQEARLRCSPMKGHSHVYWYRQLPEEGLKFMVYLQKENIIDESGMPKERFSAEFPKEGPSILRIQQVVRGDSAAYFCASSSDRNTEAFFGQGTRLTVV.